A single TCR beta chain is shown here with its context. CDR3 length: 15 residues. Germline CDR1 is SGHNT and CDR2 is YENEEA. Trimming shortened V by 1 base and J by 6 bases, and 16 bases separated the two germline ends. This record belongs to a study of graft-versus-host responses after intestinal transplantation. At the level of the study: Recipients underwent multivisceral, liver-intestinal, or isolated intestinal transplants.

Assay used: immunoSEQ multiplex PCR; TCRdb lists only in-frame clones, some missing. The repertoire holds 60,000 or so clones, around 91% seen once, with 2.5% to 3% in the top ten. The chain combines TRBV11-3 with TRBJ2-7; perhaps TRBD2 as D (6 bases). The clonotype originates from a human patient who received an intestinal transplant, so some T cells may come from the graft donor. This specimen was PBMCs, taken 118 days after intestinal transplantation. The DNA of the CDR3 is TGTGCCAGCAGCTTAGGTCGGAGGGAACTTTCCGAGCAGTACTTC. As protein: CASSLGRRELSEQYF.